This T cell receptor (beta chain) was identified in a study of CD8+ T cells in alopecia areata. Background on the study: Twice a day, 5 to 10 mg of oral tofacitinib was administered to treated patients. Whole-study results and caveats: In scalp, tofacitinib significantly decreased clonality and expanded CD8+ clones among the top 100. Any link of baseline CD8+ expansion to response, resting on one nonresponder, remains uncertain.

Treatment here: oral pan-JAK inhibitor, 5-10 mg twice daily. Patients with alopecia areata provided lesional scalp punch biopsies as well as peripheral blood. TCR sequencing used cDNA made by reverse transcription of extracted RNA. Method: immunoSEQ multiplex PCR; TCRdb's copy keeps in-frame clones and lacks some. The sample lists around 100,000 clones, around three fifths occurring once. This clone was detected a few times. Its target is unknown. Sequencing used CD8+ T cells sorted from blood, obtained at week 24, from a patient treated with tofacitinib. The clonotype was recovered from a human donor with alopecia areata.

CDR3 sequence: CASSYGNTIYF. The CDR3 DNA follows: TGTGCCAGCAGCTACGGAAACACCATATATTTT. The chain joins TRBV7-6 to TRBJ1-3; D not certain. This CDR3 has 11 residues. Between the trimmed V and J ends, which lost 4 bases and 4 bases, there was a span of 2 bases. The V gene's germline CDR1 is SGHVS and CDR2 FNYEAQ.